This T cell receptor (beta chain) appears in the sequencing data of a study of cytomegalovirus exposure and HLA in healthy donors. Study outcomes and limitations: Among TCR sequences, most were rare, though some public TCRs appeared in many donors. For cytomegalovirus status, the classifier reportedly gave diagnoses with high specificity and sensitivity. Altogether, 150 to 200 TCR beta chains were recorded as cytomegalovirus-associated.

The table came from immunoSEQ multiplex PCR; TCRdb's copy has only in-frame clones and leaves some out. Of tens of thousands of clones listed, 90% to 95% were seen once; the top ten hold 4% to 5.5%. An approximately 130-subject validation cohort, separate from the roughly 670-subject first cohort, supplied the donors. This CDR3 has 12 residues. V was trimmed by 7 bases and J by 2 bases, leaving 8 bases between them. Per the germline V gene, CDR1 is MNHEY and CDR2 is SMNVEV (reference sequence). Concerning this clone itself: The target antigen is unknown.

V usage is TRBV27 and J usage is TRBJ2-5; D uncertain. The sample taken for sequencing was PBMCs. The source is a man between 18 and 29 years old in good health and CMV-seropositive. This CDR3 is CASKSPQETQYF. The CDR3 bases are TGTGCCAGCAAATCCCCACAAGAGACCCAGTACTTC.